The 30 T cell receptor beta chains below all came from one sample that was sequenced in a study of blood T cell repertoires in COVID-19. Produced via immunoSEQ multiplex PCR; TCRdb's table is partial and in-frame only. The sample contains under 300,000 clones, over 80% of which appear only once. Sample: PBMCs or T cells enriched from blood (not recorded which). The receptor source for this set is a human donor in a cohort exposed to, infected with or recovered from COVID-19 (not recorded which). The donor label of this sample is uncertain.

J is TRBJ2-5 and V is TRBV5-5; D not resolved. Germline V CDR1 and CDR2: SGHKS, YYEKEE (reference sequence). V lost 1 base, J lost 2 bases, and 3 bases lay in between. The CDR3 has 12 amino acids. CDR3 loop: CASSLQQETQYF. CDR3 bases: TGTGCCAGCAGCTTGCAACAAGAGACCCAGTACTTC.

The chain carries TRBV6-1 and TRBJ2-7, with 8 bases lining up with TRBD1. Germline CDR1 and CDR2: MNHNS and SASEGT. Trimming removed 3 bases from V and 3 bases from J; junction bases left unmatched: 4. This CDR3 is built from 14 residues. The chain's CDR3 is CASSDRTGIYEQYF. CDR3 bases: TGTGCCAGCAGTGACCGGACAGGGATCTACGAGCAGTACTTC.

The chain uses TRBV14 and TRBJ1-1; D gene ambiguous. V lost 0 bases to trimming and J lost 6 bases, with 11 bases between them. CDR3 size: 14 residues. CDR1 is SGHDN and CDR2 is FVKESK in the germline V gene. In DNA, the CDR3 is TGTGCCAGCAGCCAAGATCTGAGGTACCCTGAAGCTTTCTTT. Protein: CASSQDLRYPEAFF.

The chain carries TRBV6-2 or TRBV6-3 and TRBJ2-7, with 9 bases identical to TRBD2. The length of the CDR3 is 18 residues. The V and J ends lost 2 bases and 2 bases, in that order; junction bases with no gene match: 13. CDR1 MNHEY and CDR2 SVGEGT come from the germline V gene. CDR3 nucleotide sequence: TGTGCCAGCAGTTACCTGGTAGCGGGGGTACAAGCTCCCTACGAGCAGTACTTC. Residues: CASSYLVAGVQAPYEQYF.

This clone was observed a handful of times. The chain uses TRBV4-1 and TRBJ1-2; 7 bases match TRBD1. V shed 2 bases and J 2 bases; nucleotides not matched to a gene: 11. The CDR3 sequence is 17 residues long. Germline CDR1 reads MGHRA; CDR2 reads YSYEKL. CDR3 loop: CASSQPREGAQNYGYTF. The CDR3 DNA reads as TGCGCCAGCAGCCAACCCCGGGAGGGGGCTCAAAACTATGGCTACACCTTC.

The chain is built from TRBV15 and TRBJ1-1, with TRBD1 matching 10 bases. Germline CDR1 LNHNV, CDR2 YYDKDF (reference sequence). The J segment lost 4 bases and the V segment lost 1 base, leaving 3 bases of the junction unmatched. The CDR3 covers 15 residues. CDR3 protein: CATSRVRTGGTEAFF. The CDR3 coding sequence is TGTGCCACCAGCAGAGTCAGGACAGGGGGCACTGAAGCTTTCTTT.

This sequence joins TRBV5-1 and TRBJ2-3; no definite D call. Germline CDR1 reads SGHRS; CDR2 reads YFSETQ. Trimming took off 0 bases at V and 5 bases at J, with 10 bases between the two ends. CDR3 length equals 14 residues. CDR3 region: CASSLAGSRDTQYF. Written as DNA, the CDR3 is TGCGCCAGCAGCTTGGCCGGGTCCCGAGATACGCAGTATTTT.

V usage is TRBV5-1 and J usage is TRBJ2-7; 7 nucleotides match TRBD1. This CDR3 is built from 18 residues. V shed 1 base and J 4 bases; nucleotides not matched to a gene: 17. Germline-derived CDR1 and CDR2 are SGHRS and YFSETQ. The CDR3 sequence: CASSLLRDSLDTKYEQYF. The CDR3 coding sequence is TGCGCCAGCAGCTTGTTACGGGACAGCCTAGATACGAAATACGAGCAGTACTTC.

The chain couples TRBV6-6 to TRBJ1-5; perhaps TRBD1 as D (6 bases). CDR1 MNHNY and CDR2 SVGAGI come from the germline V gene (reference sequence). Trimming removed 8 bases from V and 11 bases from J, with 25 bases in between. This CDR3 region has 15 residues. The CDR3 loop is CASRDYQGPLGAQHF. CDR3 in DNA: TGTGCCAGCCGCGATTACCAGGGGCCGCTTGGGGCCCAGCATTTT.

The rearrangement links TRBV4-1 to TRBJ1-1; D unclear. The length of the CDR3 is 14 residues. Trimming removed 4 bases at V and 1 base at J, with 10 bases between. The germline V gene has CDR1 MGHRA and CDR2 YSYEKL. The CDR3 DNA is TGCGCCAGCAGCCTGGTCGAGGGGAACACTGAAGCTTTCTTT. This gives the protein CASSLVEGNTEAFF.

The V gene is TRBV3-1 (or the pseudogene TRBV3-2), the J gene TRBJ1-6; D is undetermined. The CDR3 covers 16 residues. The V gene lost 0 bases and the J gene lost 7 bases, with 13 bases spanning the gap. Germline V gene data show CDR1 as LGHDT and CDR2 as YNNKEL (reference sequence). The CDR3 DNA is TGTGCCAGCAGCCAAGAGGGAGGGCGGAGGAATTCACCCCTCCACTTT. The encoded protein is CASSQEGGRRNSPLHF.

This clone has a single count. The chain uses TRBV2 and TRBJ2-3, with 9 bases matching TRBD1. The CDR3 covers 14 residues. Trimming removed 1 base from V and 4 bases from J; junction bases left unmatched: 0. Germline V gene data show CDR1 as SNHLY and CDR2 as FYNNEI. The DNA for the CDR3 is TGTGCCAGCAGTGAAGGGGACAGGGCAGATACGCAGTATTTT. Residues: CASSEGDRADTQYF.

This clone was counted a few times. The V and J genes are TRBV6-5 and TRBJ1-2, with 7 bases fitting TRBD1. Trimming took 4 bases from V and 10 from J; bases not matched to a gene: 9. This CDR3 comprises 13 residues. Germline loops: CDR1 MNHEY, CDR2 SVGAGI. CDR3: CASSSSTGPLYTF. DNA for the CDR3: TGTGCCAGCAGTTCCTCGACAGGGCCACTCTACACCTTC.

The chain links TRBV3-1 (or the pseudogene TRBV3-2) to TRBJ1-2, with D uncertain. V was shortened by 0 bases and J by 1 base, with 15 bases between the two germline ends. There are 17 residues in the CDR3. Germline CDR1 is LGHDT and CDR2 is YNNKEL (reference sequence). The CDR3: CASSQESGSTLNYGYTF. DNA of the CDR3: TGTGCCAGCAGCCAAGAATCGGGAAGCACTCTTAACTATGGCTACACCTTC.

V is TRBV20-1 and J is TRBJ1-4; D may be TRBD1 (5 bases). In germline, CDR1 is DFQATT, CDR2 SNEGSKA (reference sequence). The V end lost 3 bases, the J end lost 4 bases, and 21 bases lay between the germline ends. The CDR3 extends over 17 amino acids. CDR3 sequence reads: CSASNSDRQSLNEKLFF. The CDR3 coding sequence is TGCAGTGCTAGTAATTCCGACCGACAGTCCCTTAATGAAAAACTGTTTTTT.

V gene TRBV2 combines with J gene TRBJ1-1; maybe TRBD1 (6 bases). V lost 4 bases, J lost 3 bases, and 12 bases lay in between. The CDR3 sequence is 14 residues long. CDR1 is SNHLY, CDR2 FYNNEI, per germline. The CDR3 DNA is TGTGCCAGCAGTGGGCAGGGGACCCACACTGAAGCTTTCTTT. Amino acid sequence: CASSGQGTHTEAFF.

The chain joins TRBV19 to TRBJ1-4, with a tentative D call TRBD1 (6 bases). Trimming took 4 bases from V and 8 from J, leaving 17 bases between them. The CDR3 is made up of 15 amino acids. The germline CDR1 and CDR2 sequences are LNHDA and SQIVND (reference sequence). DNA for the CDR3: TGTGCCAGTAGTAGACAGGTTCAACTGGGAGAAAAACTGTTTTTT. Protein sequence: CASSRQVQLGEKLFF.

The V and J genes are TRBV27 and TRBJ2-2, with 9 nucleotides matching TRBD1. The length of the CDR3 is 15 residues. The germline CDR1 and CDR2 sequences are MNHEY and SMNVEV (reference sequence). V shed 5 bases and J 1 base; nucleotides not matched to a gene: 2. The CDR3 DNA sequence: TGTGCCAGCAGTGGACAGGGGCGGAACACCGGGGAGCTGTTTTTT. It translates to CASSGQGRNTGELFF.

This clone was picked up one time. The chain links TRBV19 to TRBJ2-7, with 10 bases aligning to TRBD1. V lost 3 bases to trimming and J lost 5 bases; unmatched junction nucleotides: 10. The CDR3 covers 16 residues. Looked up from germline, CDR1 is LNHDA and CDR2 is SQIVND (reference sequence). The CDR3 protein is CASSMGWDRGGHEQYF. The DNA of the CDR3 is TGTGCCAGTAGTATGGGATGGGACAGGGGAGGTCACGAGCAGTACTTC. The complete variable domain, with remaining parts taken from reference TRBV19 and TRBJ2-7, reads DGGITQSPKYLFRKEGQNVTLSCEQNLNHDAMYWYRQDPGQGLRLIYYSQIVNDFQKGDIAEGYSVSREKKESFPLTVTSAQKNPTAFYLCASSMGWDRGGHEQYFGPGTRLTVT.

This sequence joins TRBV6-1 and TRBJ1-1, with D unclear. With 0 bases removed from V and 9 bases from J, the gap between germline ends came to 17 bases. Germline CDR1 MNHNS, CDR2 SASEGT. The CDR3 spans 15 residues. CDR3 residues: CASSEARGIPNQAFF. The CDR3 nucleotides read TGTGCCAGCAGTGAAGCCCGAGGTATCCCCAATCAAGCTTTCTTT.

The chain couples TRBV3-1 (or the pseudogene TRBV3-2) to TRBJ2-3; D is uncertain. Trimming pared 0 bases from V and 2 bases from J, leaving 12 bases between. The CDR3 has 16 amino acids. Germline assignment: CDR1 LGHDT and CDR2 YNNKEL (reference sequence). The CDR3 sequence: CASSQDWAAYTDTQYF. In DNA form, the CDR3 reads TGTGCCAGCAGCCAAGATTGGGCTGCTTACACAGATACGCAGTATTTT.

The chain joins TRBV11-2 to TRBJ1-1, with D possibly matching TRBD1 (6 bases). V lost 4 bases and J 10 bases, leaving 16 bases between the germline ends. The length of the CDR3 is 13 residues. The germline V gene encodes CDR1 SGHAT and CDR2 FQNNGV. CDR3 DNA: TGTGCCAGCAGCTCCCCCAGGGGCCTGGGAGCTTTCTTT. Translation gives CASSSPRGLGAFF.

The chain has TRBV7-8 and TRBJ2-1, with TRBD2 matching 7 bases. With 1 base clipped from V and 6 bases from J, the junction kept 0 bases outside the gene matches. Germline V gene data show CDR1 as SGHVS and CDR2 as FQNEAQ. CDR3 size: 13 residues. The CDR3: CASSLGGGNEQFF. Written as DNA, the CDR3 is TGTGCCAGCAGCTTAGGGGGGGGCAATGAGCAGTTCTTC. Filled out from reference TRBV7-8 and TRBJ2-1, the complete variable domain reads GAGVSQSPRYKVAKRGQDVALRCDPISGHVSLFWYQQALGQGPEFLTYFQNEAQLDKSGLPSDRFFAERPEGSVSTLKIQRTQQEDSAVYLCASSLGGGNEQFFGPGTRLTVL.

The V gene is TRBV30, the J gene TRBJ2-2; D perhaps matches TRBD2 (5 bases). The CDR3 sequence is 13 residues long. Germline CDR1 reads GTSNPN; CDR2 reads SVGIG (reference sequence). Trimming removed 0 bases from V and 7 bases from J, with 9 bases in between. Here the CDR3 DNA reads TGTGCCTGGAGTGTCACGGGGATCGGGGAGCTGTTTTTT. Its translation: CAWSVTGIGELFF.

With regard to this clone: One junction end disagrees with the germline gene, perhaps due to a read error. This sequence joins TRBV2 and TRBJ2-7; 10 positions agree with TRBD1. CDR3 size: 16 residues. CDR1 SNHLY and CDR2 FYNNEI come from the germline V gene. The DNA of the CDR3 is TGTGCCAGCAGAGAAGCGCCGGGACAGGGGAACAACGAGCAGTACTTC. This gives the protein CASREAPGQGNNEQYF. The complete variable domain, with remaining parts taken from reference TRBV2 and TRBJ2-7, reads EPEVTQTPSHQVTQMGQEVILRCVPISNHLYFYWYRQILGQKVEFLVSFYNNEISEKSEIFDDQFSVERPDGSNFTLKIRSTKLEDSAMYFCASREAPGQGNNEQYFGPGTRLTVT.

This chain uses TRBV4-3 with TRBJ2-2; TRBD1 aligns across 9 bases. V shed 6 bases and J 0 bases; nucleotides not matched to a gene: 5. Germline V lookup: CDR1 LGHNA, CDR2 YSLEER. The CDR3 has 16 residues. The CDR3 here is CASSKTGGANTGELFF. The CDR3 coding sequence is TGCGCCAGCAGTAAAACAGGGGGCGCGAACACCGGGGAGCTGTTTTTT.

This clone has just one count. CDR3 bases: TGTGCCAGTACACCGAGCGAACCTGGAAACACCATATATTTT. Its translation: CASTPSEPGNTIYF. The rearrangement links TRBV6-5 to TRBJ1-3; D gene unclear. The germline gives CDR1 MNHEY, CDR2 SVGAGI. Trimming pared 9 bases from V and 2 bases from J, leaving 14 bases between. The CDR3 loop spans 14 amino acids.

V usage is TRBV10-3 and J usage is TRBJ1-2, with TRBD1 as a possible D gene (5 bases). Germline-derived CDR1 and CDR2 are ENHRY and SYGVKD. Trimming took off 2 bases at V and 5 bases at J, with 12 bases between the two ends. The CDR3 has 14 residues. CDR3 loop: CAISEGQGGYGYTF. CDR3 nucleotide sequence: TGTGCCATCAGTGAGGGGCAGGGAGGTTATGGCTACACCTTC.

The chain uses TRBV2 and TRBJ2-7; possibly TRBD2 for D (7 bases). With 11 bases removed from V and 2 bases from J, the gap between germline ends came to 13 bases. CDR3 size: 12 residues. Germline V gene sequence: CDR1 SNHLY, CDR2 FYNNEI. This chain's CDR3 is CAGGASTYEQYF. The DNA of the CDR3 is TGTGCCGGGGGGGCCTCCACCTACGAGCAGTACTTC.

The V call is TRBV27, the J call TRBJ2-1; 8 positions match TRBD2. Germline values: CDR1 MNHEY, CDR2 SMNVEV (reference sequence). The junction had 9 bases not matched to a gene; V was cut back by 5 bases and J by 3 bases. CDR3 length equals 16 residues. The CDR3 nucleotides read TGTGCCAGCAGTACCTCGCGGGGGGATTTCTACAATGAGCAGTTCTTC. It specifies CASSTSRGDFYNEQFF.